This TCR beta chain appears in the sequencing data of a study of radiation and T cells in renal cell carcinoma (dated by TCRdb to between 2020 and 2021). Regarding the research as a whole: The samples were obtained from a clinical trial, where primary renal cell carcinomas were treated with 15 Gy stereotactic body radiation therapy and then removed by nephrectomy 4 weeks afterward. In the 45 to 65 samples combined, around 3.9 million unique CDR3 nucleotide sequences were found, encoding 2,658,974 unique CDR3 amino acid sequences. In total, 53 samples underwent TCR beta sequencing: around 25 tumors plus 27 peripheral blood samples. On the study overall, not on this receptor specifically: Top tumor clonotypes rose in blood from baseline to 2 weeks post-radiation, then contracted by 4 weeks, suggesting transient expansion of tumor-resident clones. Blood repertoire dynamics were not followed beyond 4 weeks after treatment. Because the trial had a single-armed design, the trial could not examine how radiation dose or scheduling affected the TCR repertoire. Because no pretreatment tumor biopsies were available, whether clonotypes were present in the tumor at baseline could not be determined.

About this clone: No antigen is known for it. No base quality values were provided; no much bigger clone lies one nucleotide off.

TCR beta libraries were generated from genomic DNA with the immunoSEQ kit, following the manufacturer's recommendations. Library preparation used a first multiplex PCR with proprietary primers, then a second PCR adding unique barcodes, with bead cleanups after each round. Each sample batch included a kit-provided positive control reaction and a negative control reaction. The final libraries were assessed on an Agilent 4200 TapeStation D1000 ScreenTape, pooled by volume, and quantified by qPCR. Sequencing was performed on an Illumina NextSeq500 using a MidOutput 150-cycle cartridge, with 156 Read1 cycles, 15 Index1 cycles, and the kit custom primers. The pooled library was loaded at about 0.98 pM, with a roughly 20% PhiX control spiked in. The original methods were these. Vendor-processed data were analyzed in R, with a clonotype defined as all T cells sharing the same CDR3 nucleotide sequence. In the clone abundance analyses, frequencies in each sample were normalized to that sample's 10,000 most abundant clones. Public T cell clones, averaging fewer than five per sample, were removed before analysis. Tumor-enriched clonotypes and baseline blood-enriched clonotypes were defined as those with an abundance difference of at least 32-fold between compartments. Clonotypes expanded or contracted between blood time points were identified with a beta-binomial differential abundance model. The Baroni-Urbani and Buser coefficient was used to measure tumor-blood repertoire similarity, and groups were compared with two-tailed Wilcoxon tests in R. TCRdb's version of the immuneACCESS table is confined to in-frame rearrangements and falls short of the full clone set. An unresolved V gene accounts for under half of the shortfall where checked; the remainder is of unknown origin. The D gene and trimming were derived from the DNA, and the V and J assignments and clone size from that table. The sample table holds tens of thousands of clones, of which approximately 80% were seen once. Around 31% of the sample belongs to the ten largest clones.

Read against the paper, the sample's time point label means: blood 2 weeks post-SBRT. The treatment or condition label here, explained by the study, means: 15 Gy SBRT to primary tumor, nephrectomy 4 weeks later. To track tumor-enriched clonotypes, serial peripheral blood was sampled from radiation-treated patients at baseline and at 2 weeks and 4 weeks after SBRT. Renal cell carcinoma with clear cell pathology was present in all patients. Genomic DNA for TCR sequencing was prepared using the QIAamp DNA Blood Mini Kit (Qiagen). The analyses included only samples that passed all quality control checks. Per the germline V gene, MNHEY is the CDR1 and SVGAGI is the CDR2. The germline ends are 12 bases apart after V is trimmed by 2 bases and J by 5 bases. The cysteine opens and the phenylalanine closes a CDR3 of 14 amino acids. Only the CDR3 portion is preserved as DNA: 42 bases, with reading frame beginning at the first base.

Recombination joined TRBV6-5 with TRBJ1-2; TRBD1 is a weak D gene call, 6 bases matching. This TCR was sampled from an older woman with renal cell carcinoma. Specimen: blood, collected from a patient whose treatment included radiotherapy and nephrectomy. The CDR3 is CASSYGSGDYGYTF. DNA sequence: TGTGCCAGCAGTTACGGGTCAGGGGATTATGGCTACACCTTC.